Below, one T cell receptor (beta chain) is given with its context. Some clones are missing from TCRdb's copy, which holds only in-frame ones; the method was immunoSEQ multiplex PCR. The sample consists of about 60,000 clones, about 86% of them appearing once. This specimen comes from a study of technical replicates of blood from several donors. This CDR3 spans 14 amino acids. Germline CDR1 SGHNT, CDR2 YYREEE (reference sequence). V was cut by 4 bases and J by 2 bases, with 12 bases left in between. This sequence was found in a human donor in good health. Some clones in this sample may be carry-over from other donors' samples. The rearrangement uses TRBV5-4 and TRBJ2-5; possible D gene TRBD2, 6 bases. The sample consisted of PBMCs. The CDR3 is CASSAGLAQETQYF. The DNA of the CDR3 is TGTGCCAGCAGCGCGGGCCTAGCGCAAGAGACCCAGTACTTC. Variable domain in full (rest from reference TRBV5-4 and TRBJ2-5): ETGVTQSPTHLIKTRGQQVTLRCSSQSGHNTVSWYQQALGQGPQFIFQYYREEENGRGNFPPRFSGLQFPNYSSELNVNALELDDSALYLCASSAGLAQETQYFGPGTRLLVL.